The T cell receptor (beta chain) under discussion was sequenced for a study of blood T cell repertoires in COVID-19. Study as a whole: Sample material is recorded as cDNA or gDNA derived from T cells, B-cell-depleted T cells, or PBMCs.

Donors were grouped by their self-reported clinical history. Trimming pared 11 bases from V and 0 bases from J, leaving 20 bases between. Per germline, CDR1 MRHNA and CDR2 SNTAGT. The CDR3 contains 16 residues. In the study's own analysis: Reference gene primer amplification gave estimated nucleated cell counts. Data came from immunoSEQ multiplex PCR; TCRdb stores just in-frame clones and leaves some out. V, J and clone size derive from that table, while D and trimming were established from the DNA sequence. The sample records roughly 330,000 clones, approximately 88% being singletons. This sequence was found in a man younger than 45 who had recovered from COVID-19. This chain uses TRBV6-4 with TRBJ1-3; D remains unclear. Sequencing input: PBMCs or T cells enriched from blood (not recorded which). CDR3 amino acids: CARDGGDGDSGNTIYF. CDR3 sequence (DNA): TGTGCCCGCGATGGAGGCGACGGCGACTCTGGAAACACCATATATTTT.